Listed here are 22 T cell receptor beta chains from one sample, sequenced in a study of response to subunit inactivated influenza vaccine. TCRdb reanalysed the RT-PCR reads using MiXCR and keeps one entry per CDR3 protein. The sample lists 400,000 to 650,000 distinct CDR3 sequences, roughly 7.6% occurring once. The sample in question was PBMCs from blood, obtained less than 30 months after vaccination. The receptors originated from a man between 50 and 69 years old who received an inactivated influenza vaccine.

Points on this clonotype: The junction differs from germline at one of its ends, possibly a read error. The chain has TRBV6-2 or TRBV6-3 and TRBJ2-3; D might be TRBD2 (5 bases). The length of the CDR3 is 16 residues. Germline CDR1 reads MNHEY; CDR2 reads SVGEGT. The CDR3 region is CASSYLAKRATDTQYF. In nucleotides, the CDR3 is TGTGCCAGCAGCTACTTAGCGAAAAGAGCCACAGATACGCAGTATTTT.

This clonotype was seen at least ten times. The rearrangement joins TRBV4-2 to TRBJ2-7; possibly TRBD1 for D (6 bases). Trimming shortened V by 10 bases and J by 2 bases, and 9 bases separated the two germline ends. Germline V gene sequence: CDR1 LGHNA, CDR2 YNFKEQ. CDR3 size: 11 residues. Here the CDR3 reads CANRVTYEQYF. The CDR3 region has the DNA TGTGCCAACAGGGTCACCTACGAGCAGTACTTC.

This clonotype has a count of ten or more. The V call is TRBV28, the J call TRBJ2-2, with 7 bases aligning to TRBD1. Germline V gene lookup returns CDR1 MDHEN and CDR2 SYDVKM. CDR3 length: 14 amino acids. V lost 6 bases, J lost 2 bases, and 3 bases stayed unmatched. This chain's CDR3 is CASRTGSNTGELFF. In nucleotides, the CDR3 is TGTGCCAGCAGGACAGGGAGTAACACCGGGGAGCTGTTTTTT.

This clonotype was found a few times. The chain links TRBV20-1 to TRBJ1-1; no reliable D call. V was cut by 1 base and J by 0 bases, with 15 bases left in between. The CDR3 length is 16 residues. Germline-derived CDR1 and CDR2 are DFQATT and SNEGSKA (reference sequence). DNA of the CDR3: TGCAGTGCTAGAGGTCGGACGGCTGGGATGAACACTGAAGCTTTCTTT. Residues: CSARGRTAGMNTEAFF.

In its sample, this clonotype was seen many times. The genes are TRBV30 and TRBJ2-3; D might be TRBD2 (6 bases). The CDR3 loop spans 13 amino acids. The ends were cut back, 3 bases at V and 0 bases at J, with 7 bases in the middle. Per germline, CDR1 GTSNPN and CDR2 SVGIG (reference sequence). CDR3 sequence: CAWREGSTDTQYF. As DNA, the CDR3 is TGTGCCTGGAGGGAGGGAAGCACAGATACGCAGTATTTT.

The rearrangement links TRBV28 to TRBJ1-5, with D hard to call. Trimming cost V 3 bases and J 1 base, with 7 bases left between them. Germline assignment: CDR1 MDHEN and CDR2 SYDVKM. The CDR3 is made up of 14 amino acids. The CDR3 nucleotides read TGTGCCAGCAGTTTGATGGAAAGCAATCAGCCCCAGCATTTT. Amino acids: CASSLMESNQPQHF. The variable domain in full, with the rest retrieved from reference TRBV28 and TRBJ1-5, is DVKVTQSSRYLVKRTGEKVFLECVQDMDHENMFWYRQDPGLGLRLIYFSYDVKMKEKGDIPEGYSVSREKKERFSLILESASTNQTSMYLCASSLMESNQPQHFGDGTRLSIL.

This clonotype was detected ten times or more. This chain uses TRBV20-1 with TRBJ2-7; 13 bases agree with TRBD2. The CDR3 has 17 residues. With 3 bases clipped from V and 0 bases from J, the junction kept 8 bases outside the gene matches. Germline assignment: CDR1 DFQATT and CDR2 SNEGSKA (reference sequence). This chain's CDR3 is CSASAGLAGAYSYEQYF. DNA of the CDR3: TGCAGTGCTAGCGCTGGACTAGCGGGAGCCTACTCCTACGAGCAGTACTTC.

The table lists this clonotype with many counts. CDR3 bases: TGTGCCAGCAGTCCGAGGACAGAGAATAGCAATCAGCCCCAGCATTTT. Translating gives CASSPRTENSNQPQHF. The chain has TRBV27 and TRBJ1-5, with a tentative D call TRBD1 (6 bases). CDR1 and CDR2 (germline): MNHEY, SMNVEV (reference sequence). V was trimmed by 5 bases and J by 0 bases, leaving 14 bases between them. The CDR3 runs 16 residues.

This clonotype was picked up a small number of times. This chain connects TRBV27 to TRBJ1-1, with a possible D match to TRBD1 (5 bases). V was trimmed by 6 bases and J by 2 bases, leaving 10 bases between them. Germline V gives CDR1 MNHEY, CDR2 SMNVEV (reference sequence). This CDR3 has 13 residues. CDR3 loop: CASRRGANTEAFF. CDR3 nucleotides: TGTGCCAGCAGGCGAGGGGCAAACACTGAAGCTTTCTTT.

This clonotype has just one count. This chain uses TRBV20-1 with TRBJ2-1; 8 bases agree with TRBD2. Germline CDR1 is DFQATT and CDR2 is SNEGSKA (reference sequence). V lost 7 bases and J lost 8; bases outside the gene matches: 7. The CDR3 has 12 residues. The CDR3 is CSVPTGGYEQFF. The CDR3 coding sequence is TGCAGTGTACCTACGGGGGGGTATGAGCAGTTCTTC.

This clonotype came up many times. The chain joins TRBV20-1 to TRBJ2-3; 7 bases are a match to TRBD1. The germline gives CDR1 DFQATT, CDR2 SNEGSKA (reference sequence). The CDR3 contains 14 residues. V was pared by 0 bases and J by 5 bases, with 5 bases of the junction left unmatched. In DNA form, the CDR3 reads TGCAGTGCTAGAGATATCGACAGGGTAGATACGCAGTATTTT. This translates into CSARDIDRVDTQYF.

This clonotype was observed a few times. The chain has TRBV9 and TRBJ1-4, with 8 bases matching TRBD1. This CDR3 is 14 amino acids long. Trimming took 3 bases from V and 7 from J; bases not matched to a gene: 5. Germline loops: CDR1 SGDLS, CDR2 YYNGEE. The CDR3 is CASSGGQGGEKLFF. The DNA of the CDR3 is TGTGCCAGCAGCGGAGGACAGGGCGGTGAAAAACTGTTTTTT.

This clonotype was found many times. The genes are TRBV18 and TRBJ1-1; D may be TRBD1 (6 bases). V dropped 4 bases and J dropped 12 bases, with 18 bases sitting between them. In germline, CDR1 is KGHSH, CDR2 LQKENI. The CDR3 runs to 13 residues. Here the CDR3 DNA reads TGTGCCAGCTCACGGAGACCGGACAGCCTTTCTTTCTTT. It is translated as CASSRRPDSLSFF.

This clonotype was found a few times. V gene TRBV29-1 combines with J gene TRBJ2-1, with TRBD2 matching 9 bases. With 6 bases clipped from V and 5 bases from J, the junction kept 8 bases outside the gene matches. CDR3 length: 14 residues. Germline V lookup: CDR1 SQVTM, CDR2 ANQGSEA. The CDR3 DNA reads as TGCAGCGTAGCATCTAGACTAGCGGACAATGAGCAGTTCTTC. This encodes CSVASRLADNEQFF.

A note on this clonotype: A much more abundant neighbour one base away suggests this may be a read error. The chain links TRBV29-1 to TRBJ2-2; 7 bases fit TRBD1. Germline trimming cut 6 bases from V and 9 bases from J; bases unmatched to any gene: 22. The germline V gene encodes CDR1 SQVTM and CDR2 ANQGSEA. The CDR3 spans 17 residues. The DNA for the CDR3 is TGCAGCGTGAGCCGGGTAGGGGGCCGAAAACAGACCTGGGAGCTGTTTTTT. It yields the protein CSVSRVGGRKQTWELFF.

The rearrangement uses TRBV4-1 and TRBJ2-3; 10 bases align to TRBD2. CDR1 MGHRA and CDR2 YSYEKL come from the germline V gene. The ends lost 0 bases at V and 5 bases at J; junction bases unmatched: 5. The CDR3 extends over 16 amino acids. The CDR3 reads CASSQDLAGVLDTQYF. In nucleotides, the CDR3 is TGCGCCAGCAGCCAAGATCTAGCGGGGGTTTTAGATACGCAGTATTTT.

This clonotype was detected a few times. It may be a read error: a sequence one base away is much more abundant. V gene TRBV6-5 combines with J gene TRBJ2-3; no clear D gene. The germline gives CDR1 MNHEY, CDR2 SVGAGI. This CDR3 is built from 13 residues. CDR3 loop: CPSSYANGDTQYF. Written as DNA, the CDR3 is TGTCCCAGCAGTTACGCCAACGGAGATACGCAGTATTTT.

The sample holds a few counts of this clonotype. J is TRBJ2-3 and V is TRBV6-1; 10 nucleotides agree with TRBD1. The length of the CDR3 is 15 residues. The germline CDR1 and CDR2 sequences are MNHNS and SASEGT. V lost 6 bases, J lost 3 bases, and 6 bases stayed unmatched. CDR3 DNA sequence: TGTGCCAGCAGGGTAGGACAGGGGGTAACAGATACGCAGTATTTT. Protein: CASRVGQGVTDTQYF.

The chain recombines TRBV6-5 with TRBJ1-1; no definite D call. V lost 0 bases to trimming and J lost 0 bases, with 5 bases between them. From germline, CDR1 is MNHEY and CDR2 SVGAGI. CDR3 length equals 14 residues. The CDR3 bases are TGTGCCAGCAGTTACTCTTTATTGAACACTGAAGCTTTCTTT. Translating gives CASSYSLLNTEAFF.

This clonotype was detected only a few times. The CDR3 sequence is CASSQEFPGGPIRAGELFF. The CDR3 DNA follows: TGTGCCAGCAGCCAAGAATTTCCAGGGGGGCCGATCAGGGCCGGGGAGCTGTTTTTT. This chain connects TRBV3-1 to TRBJ2-2; D perhaps matches TRBD1 (7 bases). V was cut by 0 bases and J by 6 bases, with 23 bases left in between. The CDR3 totals 19 residues. From germline, CDR1 is LGHDT and CDR2 YNNKEL (reference sequence).

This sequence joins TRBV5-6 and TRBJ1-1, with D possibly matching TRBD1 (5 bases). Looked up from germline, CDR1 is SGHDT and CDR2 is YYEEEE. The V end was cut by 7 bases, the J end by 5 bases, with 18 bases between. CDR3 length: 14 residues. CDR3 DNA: TGTGCCAGCGGGGAGACCGGTGGGGGGACTGAAGCTTTCTTT. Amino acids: CASGETGGGTEAFF.

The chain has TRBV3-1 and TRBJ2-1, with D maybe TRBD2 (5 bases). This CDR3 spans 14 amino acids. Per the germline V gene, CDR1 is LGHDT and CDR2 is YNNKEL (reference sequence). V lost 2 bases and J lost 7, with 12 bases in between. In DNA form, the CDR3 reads TGTGCCAGCAGCCAATTCCGGGGTTCGAATGAGCAGTTCTTC. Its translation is CASSQFRGSNEQFF.